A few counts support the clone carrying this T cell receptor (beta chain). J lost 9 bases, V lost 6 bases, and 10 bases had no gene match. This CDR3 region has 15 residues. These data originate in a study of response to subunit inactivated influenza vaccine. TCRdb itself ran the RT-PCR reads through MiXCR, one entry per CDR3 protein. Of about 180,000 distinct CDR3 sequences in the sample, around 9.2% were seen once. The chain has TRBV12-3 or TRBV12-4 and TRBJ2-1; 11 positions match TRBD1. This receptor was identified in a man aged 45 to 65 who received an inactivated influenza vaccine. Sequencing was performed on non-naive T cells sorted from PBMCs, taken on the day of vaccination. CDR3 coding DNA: TGTGCCAGCAGCCCCGGGGACAGGGGGAAAGGTGAGCAGTTCTTC. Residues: CASSPGDRGKGEQFF.